This T cell receptor (beta chain) stems from a study of T-cell reconstitution after alpha-beta-depleted transplantation in children. Study results and caveats: Expanded graft clones, several hundred of them, were reportedly the source of alpha-beta T cells about two months after transplant. By one year post-transplant, T-cell counts and diversity largely arose from T cells that were newly produced. The origin of high day-60 TCRbeta diversity in some patients lay in surviving recipient T cells and thymic progenitors.

The germline gives CDR1 SGHRS, CDR2 YFSETQ. The CDR3 sequence is 19 residues long. TCRbeta library construction was performed incorporating unique molecular identifiers. TCRdb re-derived calls from the PCR reads in MiXCR, one entry per CDR3 protein. The repertoire holds about 830,000 distinct CDR3 sequences, with about 16% as singletons. Comments on this clonotype: Its specificity is not known. At one end the junction does not follow the germline gene, possibly because of a read error.

The sequencing used PBMCs, mostly from graft donor cells, collected 360 days after TCRalphabeta/CD19-depleted stem cell transplant. This TCR was sampled from a male patient younger than 18 who had a stem cell transplant for acute lymphoblastic leukemia, so the T cells may come from the graft donor. V and J are TRBV5-1 and TRBJ2-4; 8 positions match TRBD2. Here the CDR3 reads CASSLAGGDGRLAKNNQYF. The DNA of the CDR3 is TGCGCCAGCAGCTTGGCCGGGGGGGACGGCCGCCTAGCCAAAAACAATCAGTACTTC.